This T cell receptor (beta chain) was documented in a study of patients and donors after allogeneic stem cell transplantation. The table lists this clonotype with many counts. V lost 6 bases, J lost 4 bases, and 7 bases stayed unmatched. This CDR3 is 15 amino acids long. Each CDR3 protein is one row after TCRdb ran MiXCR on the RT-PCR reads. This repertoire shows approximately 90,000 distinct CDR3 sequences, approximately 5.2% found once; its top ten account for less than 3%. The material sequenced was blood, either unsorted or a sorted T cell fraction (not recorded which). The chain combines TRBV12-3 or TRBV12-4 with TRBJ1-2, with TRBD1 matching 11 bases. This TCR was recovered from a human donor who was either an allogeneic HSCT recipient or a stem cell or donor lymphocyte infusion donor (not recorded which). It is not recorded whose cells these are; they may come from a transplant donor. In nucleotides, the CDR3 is TGTGCCAGCAGAGCAGGACAGGGGGCATTCTATGGCTACACCTTC. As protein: CASRAGQGAFYGYTF.